This T cell receptor (beta chain) is from a study of blood T cell repertoires in COVID-19. Looking at the study overall: Some COVID-19 samples were acute and others convalescent; all came from the United States, Italy and Spain.

Libraries were prepared by immunoSEQ multiplex PCR; TCRdb keeps only in-frame clonotypes and omits some of them. The sample lists 650,000 to 800,000 clones; more than 80% were seen once. This clone was detected a few times. Germline lookup yields CDR1 KGHSH and CDR2 LQKENI. The V and J ends lost 2 bases and 7 bases, in that order; junction bases with no gene match: 2. The CDR3 is made up of 14 amino acids. Sequenced input: peripheral blood. This TCR came from a woman aged 18-29 years with acute or convalescent COVID-19. The chain joins TRBV18 to TRBJ1-6; 7 bases align to TRBD1. Here the CDR3 DNA reads TGTGCCAGCTCACCAGGACAGGCAAATTCACCCCTCCACTTT. Its protein is CASSPGQANSPLHF.